The TCR beta chain described here comes from a study of CD8+ T cells in alopecia areata. Overall study: C3H/HeJ graft donors with spontaneous alopecia, aged about 6-12 months, supplied skin that was transplanted onto female C3H/HeJ mice aged roughly 7-11 weeks.

This clone was seen a few times. Its antigen is undetermined. Gene and germline names: mouse. The read falls 4 residues short of the CDR3 end, and the missing part is taken from the germline J gene. General study results and limits: Lesional scalp exceeded normal scalp in clonality, especially in alopecia totalis/universalis.

Sorting relied on CD4, CD8alpha, NKG2D, NKG2ACE and other markers applied to pooled cutaneous lymph node cells. This CDR3 comprises 17 residues. The germline gives CDR1 NSHNY, CDR2 SYGAGN. Trimming cost V 5 bases and J 0 bases; bases outside gene matches: 6. Sequencing templates came from extracted RNA that was reverse transcribed into cDNA. Data came from immunoSEQ multiplex PCR; TCRdb stores just in-frame clones and leaves some out. Captured here are about 18,000 clones, none seen once; the top ten comprise approximately 33%. The specimen sequenced was CD8+ T cells sorted from a lymph node. This clonotype was sampled from a C3H/HeJ mouse with alopecia areata. The strain bears MHC haplotype H2-k. V and J are TRBV13-1 and TRBJ2-1; 12 nucleotides line up with TRBD2. This CDR3 is CASRAGLGGNNYAEQFF. The CDR3 DNA, read in part, is TGTGCCAGCAGGGCGGGACTGGGGGGAAATAACTATGCT.